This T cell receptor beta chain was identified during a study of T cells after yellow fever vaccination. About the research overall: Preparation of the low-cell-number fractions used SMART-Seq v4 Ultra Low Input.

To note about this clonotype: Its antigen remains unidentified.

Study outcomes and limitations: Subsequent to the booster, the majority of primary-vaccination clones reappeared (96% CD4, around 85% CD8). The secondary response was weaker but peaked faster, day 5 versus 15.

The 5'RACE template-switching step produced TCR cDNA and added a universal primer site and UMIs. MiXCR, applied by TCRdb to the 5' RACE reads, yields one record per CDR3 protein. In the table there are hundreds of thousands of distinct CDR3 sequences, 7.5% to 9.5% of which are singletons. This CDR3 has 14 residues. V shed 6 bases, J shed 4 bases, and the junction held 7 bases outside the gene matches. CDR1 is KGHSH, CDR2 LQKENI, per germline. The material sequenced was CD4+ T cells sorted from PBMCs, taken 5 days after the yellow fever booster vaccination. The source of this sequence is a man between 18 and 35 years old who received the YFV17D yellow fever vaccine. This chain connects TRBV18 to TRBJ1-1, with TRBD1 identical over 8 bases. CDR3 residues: CASSRQGMSTEAFF. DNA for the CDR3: TGTGCCAGCTCGCGACAGGGGATGAGCACTGAAGCTTTCTTT. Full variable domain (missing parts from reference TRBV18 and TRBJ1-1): NAGVMQNPRHLVRRRGQEARLRCSPMKGHSHVYWYRQLPEEGLKFMVYLQKENIIDESGMPKERFSAEFPKEGPSILRIQQVVRGDSAAYFCASSRQGMSTEAFFGQGTRLTVV.